The next 30 T cell receptor beta chains were all read from a single sample in a study of blood T cell repertoires in COVID-19. Some clones are missing from TCRdb's copy, which holds only in-frame ones; the method was immunoSEQ multiplex PCR. The sample shows tens of thousands of clones, more than 75% of them seen only once. Material for sequencing was peripheral blood. The receptors were gathered from a human donor in a cohort sampled during active COVID-19.

The rearrangement uses TRBV6-1 and TRBJ1-5; 7 positions agree with TRBD1. Trimming removed 2 bases from V and 6 bases from J; junction bases left unmatched: 7. This CDR3 has 15 amino acids. Germline V CDR1 and CDR2: MNHNS, SASEGT. The CDR3 protein is CASSEPGQSFQPQHF. The CDR3, as DNA: TGTGCCAGCAGTGAACCGGGACAGAGCTTTCAGCCCCAGCATTTT.

The chain couples TRBV7-3 to TRBJ1-1; TRBD1 matches at 9 bases. V lost 2 bases to trimming and J lost 7 bases; unmatched junction nucleotides: 2. The CDR3 is 13 amino acids. CDR1 SGHTA and CDR2 FQGTGA come from the germline V gene. Here the CDR3 DNA reads TGTGCCAGCAGCTTATTGACAGGGGGTGAAGCTTTCTTT. Translation: CASSLLTGGEAFF.

The J gene is TRBJ1-1, the V gene TRBV21-1. TRBV21-1 is a pseudogene segment. The CDR3 has 17 residues. CDR3: CASSKALEGLRTLEAFF. The CDR3 nucleotides read TGTGCCAGCAGCAAAGCGCTCGAGGGTCTCCGCACTCTTGAAGCTTTCTTT.

The chain joins TRBV7-2 to TRBJ1-1; D is unresolved. Per germline, CDR1 SGHTA and CDR2 FQGNSA. Between the trimmed V and J ends, which lost 5 bases and 4 bases, there was a span of 8 bases. There are 12 residues in the CDR3. The CDR3 loop is CASSPRGTEAFF. In DNA form, the CDR3 reads TGTGCCAGCAGCCCCCGGGGCACTGAAGCTTTCTTT. Filled out from reference TRBV7-2 and TRBJ1-1, the complete variable domain reads GAGVSQSPSNKVTEKGKDVELRCDPISGHTALYWYRQSLGQGLEFLIYFQGNSAPDKSGLPSDRFSAERTGGSVSTLTIQRTQQEDSAVYLCASSPRGTEAFFGQGTRLTVV.

This clone occurred once. The rearrangement links TRBV19 to TRBJ2-2; possible D gene TRBD2, 5 bases. V gave up 2 bases and J gave up 6 bases, with 7 bases separating them. CDR1 and CDR2 (germline): LNHDA, SQIVND (reference sequence). This CDR3 is 13 amino acids long. The CDR3 DNA sequence: TGTGCCAGTAGTATAACGCGGGCCGGGGAGCTGTTTTTT. It is translated as CASSITRAGELFF.

This clone was detected only a few times. This sequence joins TRBV28 and TRBJ1-1; 11 nucleotides match TRBD1. Trimming took 8 bases from V and 6 from J; bases not matched to a gene: 11. Germline V CDR1 and CDR2: MDHEN, SYDVKM. CDR3 length equals 15 residues. The CDR3 DNA follows: TGTGCCAGCCACTCGGAAGGACAGGGGGCCTCTGAAGCTTTCTTT. This gives the protein CASHSEGQGASEAFF.

This clone has just a few counts. The V and J genes are TRBV7-9 and TRBJ2-1, with TRBD2 matching 11 bases. Losses at the gene ends were 6 bases for V and 5 bases for J; bases not matched to a gene: 6. Germline CDR1 reads SEHNR; CDR2 reads FQNEAQ (reference sequence). The CDR3 runs 15 residues. The CDR3 is CASSRTSGGHNEQFF. CDR3 coding DNA: TGTGCCAGCAGTCGTACTAGCGGGGGACACAATGAGCAGTTCTTC.

The chain combines TRBV7-6 with TRBJ2-6, with 8 bases matching TRBD1. With 5 bases clipped from V and 0 bases from J, the junction kept 6 bases outside the gene matches. This CDR3 is 17 amino acids long. Looked up from germline, CDR1 is SGHVS and CDR2 is FNYEAQ. The CDR3 region is CASSAGQGSSGANVLTF. CDR3 nucleotide sequence: TGTGCCAGCAGCGCTGGACAGGGAAGCTCTGGGGCCAACGTCCTGACTTTC.

The rearrangement joins TRBV12-3 or TRBV12-4 to TRBJ1-1; D is uncertain. V lost 8 bases to trimming and J lost 2 bases, with 12 bases between them. The CDR3 has 13 amino acids. CDR3 protein: CASSQMSNTEAFF. In DNA form, the CDR3 reads TGTGCCAGCTCTCAGATGTCTAACACTGAAGCTTTCTTT.

The chain joins TRBV10-2 to TRBJ2-4; 8 bases align to TRBD1. After removal of 3 bases from V and 1 base from J, the junction contained 2 bases not matched to a gene. This CDR3 contains 15 residues. Germline CDR1 WSHSY, CDR2 SAAADI. CDR3 sequence: CASSDYRGAKNIQYF. The CDR3 DNA reads TGCGCCAGCAGTGACTACAGGGGGGCCAAAAACATTCAGTACTTC.

The chain employs TRBV5-4 and TRBJ2-7, with 12 bases that match TRBD2. With V trimmed by 2 bases and J by 3 bases, 9 bases remained unmatched. Germline CDR1 reads SGHNT; CDR2 reads YYREEE (reference sequence). The CDR3 is made up of 17 amino acids. The CDR3 loop reads CASSFGLAGGKNYEQYF. The DNA of the CDR3 is TGTGCCAGCAGCTTTGGGCTAGCGGGAGGGAAGAACTACGAGCAGTACTTC.

In DNA form, the CDR3 reads TGTGCCAGCAGTTCTAACCGAGGGGGAAACTCTGGGGCCAACGTCCTGACTTTC. Protein product: CASSSNRGGNSGANVLTF. V gene TRBV6-2 or TRBV6-3 combines with J gene TRBJ2-6; weak D call: TRBD1 (6 bases). The germline V and J ends were trimmed by 4 bases and 0 bases, with 16 bases remaining between them. The CDR3 has 18 amino acids. Germline-derived CDR1 and CDR2 are MNHEY and SVGEGT.

The chain employs TRBV5-6 and TRBJ2-6, with 10 bases identical to TRBD1. Germline V gene lookup returns CDR1 SGHDT and CDR2 YYEEEE. V trimming: 4 bases; J trimming: 0 bases; junction bases outside the gene matches: 4. This CDR3 contains 17 residues. CDR3 amino acids: CASSMTGGGSGANVLTF. The CDR3 DNA sequence: TGTGCCAGCAGCATGACAGGGGGCGGCTCTGGGGCCAACGTCCTGACTTTC.

The gene calls are TRBV9 and TRBJ1-5; D ambiguous. This CDR3 contains 14 residues. V was cut by 2 bases and J by 3 bases, with 9 bases left in between. The germline gives CDR1 SGDLS, CDR2 YYNGEE. Written as DNA, the CDR3 is TGTGCCAGCAGCGTTACCGGGAACAATCAGCCCCAGCATTTT. Translating gives CASSVTGNNQPQHF.

The CDR3 is CASSLGANQPQHF. The CDR3 region has the DNA TGTGCCAGCAGCTTAGGGGCCAATCAGCCCCAGCATTTT. The chain employs TRBV7-6 and TRBJ1-5; D gene ambiguous. The ends were cut back, 1 base at V and 3 bases at J, with 4 bases in the middle. Germline assignment: CDR1 SGHVS and CDR2 FNYEAQ. The CDR3 is made up of 13 amino acids. The full variable domain, completed using reference TRBV7-6 and TRBJ1-5, is GAGVSQSPRYKVTKRGQDVALRCDPISGHVSLYWYRQALGQGPEFLTYFNYEAQQDKSGLPNDRFSAERPEGSISTLTIQRTEQRDSAMYRCASSLGANQPQHFGDGTRLSIL.

The chain recombines TRBV6-5 with TRBJ2-1; TRBD2 matches 7 bases. The V gene end was trimmed by 0 bases and the J gene end by 7 bases; junction bases not matched to a gene: 9. Germline V CDR1 and CDR2: MNHEY, SVGAGI. The CDR3 consists of 16 residues. The CDR3 is CASSYSWEGRRNEQFF. As DNA, the CDR3 is TGTGCCAGCAGTTACTCGTGGGAGGGCCGGAGGAATGAGCAGTTCTTC.

The rearrangement uses TRBV20-1 and TRBJ2-3, with D possibly matching TRBD2 (5 bases). The germline V gene has CDR1 DFQATT and CDR2 SNEGSKA (reference sequence). The CDR3 has 15 amino acids. The V gene lost 5 bases and the J gene lost 0 bases, with 15 bases spanning the gap. The CDR3 DNA reads as TGCAGTGCTGGTGCCCTAGCAGCTAGCACAGATACGCAGTATTTT. Protein product: CSAGALAASTDTQYF.

This chain links TRBV6-2 or TRBV6-3 with TRBJ2-2; 7 bases match TRBD1. The J segment lost 5 bases and the V segment lost 5 bases, leaving 5 bases of the junction unmatched. The germline V gene encodes CDR1 MNHEY and CDR2 SVGEGT. The CDR3 spans 14 residues. CDR3 DNA sequence: TGTGCCAGCAGTCCCCGACAGGGAACCGGGGAGCTGTTTTTT. Translation gives CASSPRQGTGELFF.

This sequence joins TRBV27 and TRBJ1-2, with D maybe TRBD1 (5 bases). Per germline, CDR1 MNHEY and CDR2 SMNVEV (reference sequence). The V and J ends lost 3 bases and 2 bases respectively, with 10 bases between them. This CDR3 region has 14 residues. CDR3 DNA: TGTGCCAGCAGTTTTTGGGGCAGCAACTATGGCTACACCTTC. This sequence encodes CASSFWGSNYGYTF.

The chain employs TRBV2 and TRBJ2-5; D is possibly TRBD1 (5 bases). The V end lost 5 bases, the J end lost 3 bases, and 7 bases lay between the germline ends. CDR3 size: 12 residues. CDR1 and CDR2 from the germline V gene are SNHLY and FYNNEI. The CDR3 sequence is CASSRTKETQYF. CDR3 DNA: TGTGCCAGCAGTCGGACAAAAGAGACCCAGTACTTC. Full variable domain (outside the CDR3, taken from reference TRBV2 and TRBJ2-5): EPEVTQTPSHQVTQMGQEVILRCVPISNHLYFYWYRQILGQKVEFLVSFYNNEISEKSEIFDDQFSVERPDGSNFTLKIRSTKLEDSAMYFCASSRTKETQYFGPGTRLLVL.

V gene TRBV6-6 combines with J gene TRBJ2-5, with D possibly being TRBD2 (6 bases). The V gene lost 5 bases and the J gene lost 3 bases, with 13 bases spanning the gap. This CDR3 is built from 14 residues. Germline V gives CDR1 MNHNY, CDR2 SVGAGI (reference sequence). The CDR3 region is CASSRGGAEETQYF. CDR3 nucleotide sequence: TGTGCCAGCAGTCGCGGCGGGGCCGAAGAGACCCAGTACTTC.

The gene calls are TRBV2 and TRBJ1-1; the D gene is possibly TRBD1 (6 bases). Trimming took 8 bases from V and 1 from J, leaving 8 bases between them. The CDR3 totals 12 residues. Per the germline V gene, CDR1 is SNHLY and CDR2 is FYNNEI. In DNA form, the CDR3 reads TGTGCCAGCGGGGGCGAGAACACTGAAGCTTTCTTT. Amino acid sequence: CASGGENTEAFF.

The rearrangement uses TRBV25-1 and TRBJ1-5, with D possibly matching TRBD1 (5 bases). Trimming stripped 6 bases from V and 4 bases from J, with 13 bases between. The germline CDR1 and CDR2 sequences are MGHDK and SYGVNS. The length of the CDR3 is 14 residues. Here the CDR3 DNA reads TGTGCCAGCAGCAAAGACAGTACTAATCAGCCCCAGCATTTT. Translating it yields CASSKDSTNQPQHF.

The V gene is TRBV7-2, the J gene TRBJ2-7, with TRBD2 as a possible D gene (5 bases). The CDR3 has 14 residues. In germline, CDR1 is SGHTA, CDR2 FQGNSA. V dropped 3 bases and J dropped 1 base, with 10 bases sitting between them. The DNA for the CDR3 is TGTGCCAGCAGCTTTAGACGGGATTCCTACGAGCAGTACTTC. It specifies CASSFRRDSYEQYF.

This clone was detected only a few times. The chain uses TRBV4-1 and TRBJ2-7, with TRBD2 as a possible D gene (6 bases). Trimming pared 1 base from V and 12 bases from J, leaving 13 bases between. This CDR3 contains 12 residues. The germline V gene has CDR1 MGHRA and CDR2 YSYEKL. Written as DNA, the CDR3 is TGCGCCAGCAGCCAAGTGGGGACTCAACGGTACTTC. The encoded protein is CASSQVGTQRYF.

The V call is TRBV11-2, the J call TRBJ1-5; perhaps TRBD1 as D (6 bases). This CDR3 has 16 amino acids. Germline loops: CDR1 SGHAT, CDR2 FQNNGV. The V end lost 3 bases, the J end lost 6 bases, and 18 bases lay between the germline ends. Written as DNA, the CDR3 is TGTGCCAGCAGCTTTGGGAGGGGGGGCAATTTTCAGCCCCAGCATTTT. It yields the protein CASSFGRGGNFQPQHF.

The chain uses TRBV7-8 and TRBJ2-7; 10 bases line up with TRBD2. Germline V gene data show CDR1 as SGHVS and CDR2 as FQNEAQ. The CDR3 runs 15 residues. Trimming cost V 5 bases and J 0 bases; bases outside gene matches: 4. The CDR3 loop is CASSRGTSVSYEQYF. CDR3 nucleotide sequence: TGTGCCAGCAGCCGAGGGACTAGCGTCTCCTACGAGCAGTACTTC.

The chain recombines TRBV5-1 with TRBJ2-1; a weak D match, TRBD2 (5 bases). V was shortened by 4 bases and J by 6 bases, with 14 bases between the two germline ends. This CDR3 is built from 14 residues. Germline V gene data show CDR1 as SGHRS and CDR2 as YFSETQ. This CDR3 reads CASSPEVAINEQFF. The CDR3 DNA reads TGCGCCAGCAGCCCGGAGGTAGCGATCAATGAGCAGTTCTTC.

This chain links TRBV18 with TRBJ2-7; TRBD1 might be the D (6 bases). The CDR3 has 14 amino acids. Trimming took off 3 bases at V and 2 bases at J, with 11 bases between the two ends. In germline, CDR1 is KGHSH, CDR2 LQKENI. The CDR3 DNA sequence: TGTGCCAGCTCACCCGGAAGGGGGACCTACGAGCAGTACTTC. This gives the protein CASSPGRGTYEQYF.

The rearrangement links TRBV27 to TRBJ2-2; D gene ambiguous. The V and J ends lost 2 bases and 7 bases respectively, with 8 bases between them. This CDR3 comprises 13 residues. The V gene's germline CDR1 is MNHEY and CDR2 SMNVEV (reference sequence). The CDR3 protein is CASSLIVGGELFF. DNA for the CDR3: TGTGCCAGCAGTTTAATTGTCGGCGGGGAGCTGTTTTTT.